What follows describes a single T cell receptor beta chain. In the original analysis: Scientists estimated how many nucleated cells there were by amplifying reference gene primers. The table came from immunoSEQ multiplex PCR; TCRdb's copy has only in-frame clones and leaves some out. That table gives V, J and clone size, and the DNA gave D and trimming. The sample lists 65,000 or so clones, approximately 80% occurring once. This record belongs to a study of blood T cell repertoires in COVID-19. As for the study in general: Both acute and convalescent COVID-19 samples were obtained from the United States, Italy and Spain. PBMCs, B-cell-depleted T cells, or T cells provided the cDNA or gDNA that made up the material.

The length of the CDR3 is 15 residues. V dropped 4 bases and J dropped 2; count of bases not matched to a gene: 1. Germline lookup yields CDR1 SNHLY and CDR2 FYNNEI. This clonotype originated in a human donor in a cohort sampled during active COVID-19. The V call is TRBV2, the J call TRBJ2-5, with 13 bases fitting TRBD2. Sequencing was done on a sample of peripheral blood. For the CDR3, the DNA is TGTGCCAGCAGTGGGACTAGCGGGAGTCAAGAGACCCAGTACTTC. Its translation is CASSGTSGSQETQYF.